What follows is one T cell receptor beta chain and its context. Its antigen is unknown. Naive CD8 cells comprised CD45RO-negative, CCR7-positively selected cells, excluding terminally differentiated effector memory CD45RA+ cells. The sample belongs to a study of shared clonotypes between healthy human individuals. Study results and limitations: The four-donor shared clonotypes exceeded non-shared clonotypes in generation probability, with non-shared ones scoring lower. Donors were few, which limited the genetic and exposure-history diversity represented.

The run depth of the assay was deep. Sequencing was performed with immunoSEQ multiplex PCR; in TCRdb, only in-frame clones are kept and a portion is missing. The sample yields some 1,900,000 clones, over 85% seen once. V lost 5 bases, J lost 10 bases, and 9 bases lay in between. CDR1 is SEHNR and CDR2 is FQNEAQ in the germline V gene (reference sequence). This CDR3 spans 11 amino acids. Input material: naive CD8+ T cells sorted from blood. V gene TRBV7-9 combines with J gene TRBJ2-1, with D unclear. This TCR was sampled from a man aged 18 to 35 in good health. CDR3 in DNA: TGTGCCAGCAGCATAGGTGGAGAGCAGTTCTTC. Translated: CASSIGGEQFF.